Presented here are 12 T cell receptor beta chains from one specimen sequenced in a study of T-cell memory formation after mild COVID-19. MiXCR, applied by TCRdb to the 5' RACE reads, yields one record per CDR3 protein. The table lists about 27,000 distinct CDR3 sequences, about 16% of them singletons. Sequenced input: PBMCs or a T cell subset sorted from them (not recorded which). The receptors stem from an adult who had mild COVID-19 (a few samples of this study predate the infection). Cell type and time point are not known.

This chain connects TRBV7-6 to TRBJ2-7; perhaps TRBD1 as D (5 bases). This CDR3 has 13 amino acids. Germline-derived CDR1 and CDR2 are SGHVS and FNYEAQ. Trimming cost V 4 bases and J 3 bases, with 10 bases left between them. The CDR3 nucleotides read TGTGCCAGCAGCTCAGGCGACAGCTACGAGCAGTACTTC. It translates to CASSSGDSYEQYF.

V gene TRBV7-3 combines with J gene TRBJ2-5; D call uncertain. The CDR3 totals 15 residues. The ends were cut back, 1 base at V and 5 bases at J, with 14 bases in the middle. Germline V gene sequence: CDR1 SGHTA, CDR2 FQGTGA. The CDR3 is CASSLSHWAQETQYF. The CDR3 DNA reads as TGTGCCAGCAGCTTAAGTCACTGGGCACAGGAGACCCAGTACTTC. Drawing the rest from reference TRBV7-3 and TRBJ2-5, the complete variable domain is GAGVSQTPSNKVTEKGKYVELRCDPISGHTALYWYRQSLGQGPEFLIYFQGTGAADDSGLPNDRFFAVRPEGSVSTLKIQRTERGDSAVYLCASSLSHWAQETQYFGPGTRLLVL.

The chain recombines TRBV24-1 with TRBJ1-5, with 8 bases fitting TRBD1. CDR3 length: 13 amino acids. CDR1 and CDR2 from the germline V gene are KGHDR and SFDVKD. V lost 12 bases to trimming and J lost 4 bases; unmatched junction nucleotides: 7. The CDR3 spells CAVQGQDNQPQHF. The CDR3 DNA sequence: TGTGCCGTCCAGGGACAGGATAATCAGCCCCAGCATTTT.

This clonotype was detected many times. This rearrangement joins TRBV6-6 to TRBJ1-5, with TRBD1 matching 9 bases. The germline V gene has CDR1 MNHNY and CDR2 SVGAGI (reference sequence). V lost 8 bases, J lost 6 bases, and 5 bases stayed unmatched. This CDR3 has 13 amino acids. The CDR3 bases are TGTGCCAGCCGGGACAGGGTGGGTCAGCCCCAGCATTTT. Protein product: CASRDRVGQPQHF.

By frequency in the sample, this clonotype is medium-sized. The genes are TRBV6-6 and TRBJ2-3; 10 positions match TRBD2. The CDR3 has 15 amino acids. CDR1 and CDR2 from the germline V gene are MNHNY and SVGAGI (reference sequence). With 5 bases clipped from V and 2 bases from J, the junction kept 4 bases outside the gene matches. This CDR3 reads CASSTGTSDTDTQYF. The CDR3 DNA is TGTGCCAGCAGTACAGGGACTAGCGACACAGATACGCAGTATTTT.

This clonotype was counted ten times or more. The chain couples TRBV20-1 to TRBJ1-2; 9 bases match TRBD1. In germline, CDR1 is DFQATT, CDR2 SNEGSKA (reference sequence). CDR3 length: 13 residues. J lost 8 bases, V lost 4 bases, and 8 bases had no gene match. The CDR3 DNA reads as TGCAGTGCTACGGAACAGGGGGCCGAAGGCTACACCTTC. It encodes CSATEQGAEGYTF.

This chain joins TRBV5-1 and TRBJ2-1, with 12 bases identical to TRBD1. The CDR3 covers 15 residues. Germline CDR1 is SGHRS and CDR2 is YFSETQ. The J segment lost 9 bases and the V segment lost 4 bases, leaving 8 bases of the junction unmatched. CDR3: CASSLGQGAVGEQFF. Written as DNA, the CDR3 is TGCGCCAGCAGCCTGGGACAGGGGGCTGTGGGTGAGCAGTTCTTC.

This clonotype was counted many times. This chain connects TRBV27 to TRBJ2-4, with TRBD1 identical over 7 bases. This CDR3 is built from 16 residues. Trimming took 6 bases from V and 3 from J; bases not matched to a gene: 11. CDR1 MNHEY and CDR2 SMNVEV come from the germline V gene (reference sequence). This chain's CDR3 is CASRSRQGLSKNIQYF. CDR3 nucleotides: TGTGCCAGCAGATCCAGACAGGGTCTAAGCAAAAACATTCAGTACTTC.

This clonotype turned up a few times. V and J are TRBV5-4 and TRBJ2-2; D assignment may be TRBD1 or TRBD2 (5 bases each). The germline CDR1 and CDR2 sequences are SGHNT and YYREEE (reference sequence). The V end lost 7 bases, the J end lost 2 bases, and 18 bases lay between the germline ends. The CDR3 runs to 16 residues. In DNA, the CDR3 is TGTGCCAGCGCTCCGTGGGGGATACAAAACACCGGGGAGCTGTTTTTT. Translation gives CASAPWGIQNTGELFF.

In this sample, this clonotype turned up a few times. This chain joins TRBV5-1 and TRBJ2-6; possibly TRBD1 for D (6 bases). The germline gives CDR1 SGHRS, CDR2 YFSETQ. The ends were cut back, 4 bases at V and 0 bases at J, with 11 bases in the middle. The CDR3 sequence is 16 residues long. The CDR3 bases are TGCGCCAGCAGCAGGGGGACCGCCTCTGGGGCCAACGTCCTGACTTTC. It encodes CASSRGTASGANVLTF.

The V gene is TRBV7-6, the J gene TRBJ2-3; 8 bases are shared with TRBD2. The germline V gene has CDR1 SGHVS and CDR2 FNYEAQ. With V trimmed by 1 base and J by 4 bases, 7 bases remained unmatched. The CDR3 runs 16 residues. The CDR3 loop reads CASSLESGGASDTQYF. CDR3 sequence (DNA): TGTGCCAGCAGCTTAGAGTCGGGGGGGGCCTCAGATACGCAGTATTTT.

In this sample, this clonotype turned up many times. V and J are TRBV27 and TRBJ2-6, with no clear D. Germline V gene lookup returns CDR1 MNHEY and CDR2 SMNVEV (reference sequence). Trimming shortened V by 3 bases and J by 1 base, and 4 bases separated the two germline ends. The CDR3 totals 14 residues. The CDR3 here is CASSLQSGANVLTF. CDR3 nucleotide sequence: TGTGCCAGCAGTTTGCAGTCTGGGGCCAACGTCCTGACTTTC.